This T cell receptor (beta chain) was sequenced in a study of identical twins. Notes on the study in general: Cord blood beta clonotypes present at high abundance carried fewer insertions; no such pattern appeared in memory repertoires. One should note that invariant MAIT and iNKT cells could partly confound zero-insertion analyses.

As concerns this clonotype: The antigen is unknown.

This CDR3 has 15 residues. The germline gives CDR1 SGDLS, CDR2 YYNGEE. V was pared by 0 bases and J by 6 bases, with 6 bases of the junction left unmatched. TCRdb analysed the 5' RACE reads with MiXCR anew, one entry per CDR3 protein. The profile shows roughly 570,000 distinct CDR3 sequences, over 8.5% of them singletons. This sample was also put to use in a study of yellow fever vaccine responses in identical twins.

The chain couples TRBV9 to TRBJ1-5; 7 positions agree with TRBD1. The clonotype was recovered from a woman aged 18-35 years in good health. Source material: PBMCs. In DNA, the CDR3 is TGTGCCAGCAGCGTAGCCCGGGACAGCGGTCAGCCCCAGCATTTT. This encodes CASSVARDSGQPQHF. Full variable domain (remainder filled in from reference TRBV9 and TRBJ1-5): DSGVTQTPKHLITATGQRVTLRCSPRSGDLSVYWYQQSLDQGLQFLIQYYNGEERAKGNILERFSAQQFPDLHSELNLSSLELGDSALYFCASSVARDSGQPQHFGDGTRLSIL.